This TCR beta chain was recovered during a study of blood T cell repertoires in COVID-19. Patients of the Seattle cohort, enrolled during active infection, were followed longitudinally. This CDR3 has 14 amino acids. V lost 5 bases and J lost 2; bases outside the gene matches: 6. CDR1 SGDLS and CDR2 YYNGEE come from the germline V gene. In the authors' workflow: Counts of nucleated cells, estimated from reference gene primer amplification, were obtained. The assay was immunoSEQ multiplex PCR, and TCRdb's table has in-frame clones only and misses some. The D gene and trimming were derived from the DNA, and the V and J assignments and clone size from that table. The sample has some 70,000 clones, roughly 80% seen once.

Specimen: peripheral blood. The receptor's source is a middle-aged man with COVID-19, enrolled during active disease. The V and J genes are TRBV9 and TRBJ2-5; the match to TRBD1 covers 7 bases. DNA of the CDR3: TGTGCCAGCAGGGAGGACAGGCAGCAAGAGACCCAGTACTTC. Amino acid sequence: CASREDRQQETQYF. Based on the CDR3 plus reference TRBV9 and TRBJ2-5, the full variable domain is DSGVTQTPKHLITATGQRVTLRCSPRSGDLSVYWYQQSLDQGLQFLIQYYNGEERAKGNILERFSAQQFPDLHSELNLSSLELGDSALYFCASREDRQQETQYFGPGTRLLVL.